This TCR beta chain came from a study of OX40 agonist ivuxolimab in advanced cancers. Turning to the study itself: At 0.01 to 10 mg/kg, ivuxolimab was administered intravenously to patients every 2 weeks. Findings and limits, study-wide: Partial responders dosed at 0.1-3.0 mg/kg displayed clonal expansion ranking among the lowest. In a subset of nonresponders, normalized T-cell clonal expansion was also low. Averaging showed that CD8+ T cells had more expanded clones than CD4+ did.

A word on this clone: Its specificity is unknown.

Germline V gene lookup returns CDR1 KGHSH and CDR2 LQKENI. With 2 bases removed from V and 0 bases from J, the gap between germline ends came to 8 bases. The CDR3 runs to 14 residues. The assay was immunoSEQ multiplex PCR, and TCRdb's table has in-frame clones only and misses some. The repertoire holds under 90,000 clones, approximately 89% seen once, with roughly 0.18% in the top ten. V and J are TRBV18 and TRBJ2-7, with D possibly being TRBD1 (5 bases). This sample comprised CD4+ or CD8+ T cells sorted from blood, obtained in a trial of the OX40 agonist ivuxolimab. The TCR originated in an adult with an advanced solid tumor such as melanoma, head and neck, liver or kidney cancer. CDR3 nucleotide sequence: TGTGCCAGCTCACCAAGGACACTCTCCTACGAGCAGTACTTC. Its translation: CASSPRTLSYEQYF. Full variable domain (remainder filled in from reference TRBV18 and TRBJ2-7): NAGVMQNPRHLVRRRGQEARLRCSPMKGHSHVYWYRQLPEEGLKFMVYLQKENIIDESGMPKERFSAEFPKEGPSILRIQQVVRGDSAAYFCASSPRTLSYEQYFGPGTRLTVT.